The next 25 T cell receptor beta chains were all read from a single sample in a study of T-cell reconstitution after alpha-beta-depleted transplantation in children (TCRdb year 2016). The sample's treatment or condition label, decoded: allogeneic hematopoietic cell transplantation with graft depleted of TCRalphabeta T cells and CD19 B cells. The library was built by means of PCR. The reads were generated on an Illumina HiSeq 2500. Molecular barcoding was employed in the preparation of TCR libraries, with unique molecular identifiers being used to normalize TCRbeta repertoire quantification. TCRdb redid the processing of the public reads, applying fastp at Q25 and MiXCR, and retained in-frame beta chains. Duplicate CDR3 protein sequences are folded into a single record with the most common DNA and genes. This sample lists around 76,000 distinct CDR3 sequences; about a sixth were detected once. The biggest ten clones account for about 54% of the sample.

This specimen was PBMCs, mostly from graft donor cells, taken 360 days after TCRalphabeta/CD19-depleted stem cell transplant. The source of these receptors is a male patient aged 2 to 10 who had a stem cell transplant for acute lymphoblastic leukemia, so the T cells may come from the graft donor.

There are a few counts of this clonotype. The rearrangement uses TRBV5-1 and TRBJ2-7, with D maybe TRBD1 (5 bases). V was cut by 5 bases and J by 1 base, with 10 bases left in between. The CDR3 has 13 residues. Germline loops: CDR1 SGHRS, CDR2 YFSETQ. CDR3 region: CASSGDRSYEQYF. The DNA for the CDR3 is TGCGCCAGCAGTGGAGACAGATCCTACGAGCAGTACTTC.

This clonotype was detected only a few times. The V and J genes are TRBV4-1 and TRBJ2-4; TRBD2 aligns across 9 bases. The CDR3 extends over 15 amino acids. Germline values: CDR1 MGHRA, CDR2 YSYEKL. The V and J ends lost 4 bases and 8 bases, in that order; junction bases with no gene match: 9. CDR3 sequence (DNA): TGCGCCAGCAGCCCACTGAAGGGCGGGAGGGACATTCAGTACTTC. Translation: CASSPLKGGRDIQYF.

The rearrangement uses TRBV2 and TRBJ2-1; D is possibly TRBD1 (6 bases). Trimming pared 6 bases from V and 10 bases from J, leaving 16 bases between. Germline V CDR1 and CDR2: SNHLY, FYNNEI. This CDR3 spans 13 amino acids. This CDR3 is CASRDTGTKEQFF. DNA of the CDR3: TGTGCCAGCAGGGACACAGGGACGAAGGAGCAGTTCTTC.

This clonotype was seen only a few times. A read error may produce the germline difference seen at one junction end. The V gene is TRBV7-9, the J gene TRBJ2-1, with TRBD2 matching over 8 bases. The CDR3 covers 14 residues. The germline V gene encodes CDR1 SEHNR and CDR2 FQNEAQ (reference sequence). CDR3 DNA sequence: TGTGCCAGCAGCTTAGTTAGCGGGGTCAATGAGCAGTCCTTC. It is translated as CASSLVSGVNEQSF. Full variable domain (remainder filled in from reference TRBV7-9 and TRBJ2-1): DTGVSQNPRHKITKRGQNVTFRCDPISEHNRLYWYRQTLGQGPEFLTYFQNEAQLEKSRLLSDRFSAERPKGSFSTLEIQRTEQGDSAMYLCASSLVSGVNEQSFGPGTRLTVL.

The genes are TRBV14 and TRBJ2-7, with a tentative D call TRBD1 (6 bases). The CDR3 is 16 residues long. Trimming stripped 3 bases from V and 0 bases from J, with 15 bases between. CDR1 is SGHDN and CDR2 is FVKESK in the germline V gene. CDR3 amino acids: CASSQKGHRRSYEQYF. The CDR3 DNA sequence: TGTGCCAGCAGCCAGAAGGGACATCGACGCTCCTACGAGCAGTACTTC. Variable domain in full (rest from reference TRBV14 and TRBJ2-7): EAGVTQFPSHSVIEKGQTVTLRCDPISGHDNLYWYRRVMGKEIKFLLHFVKESKQDESGMPNNRFLAERTGGTYSTLKVQPAELEDSGVYFCASSQKGHRRSYEQYFGPGTRLTVT.

This clonotype has only a few counts. The CDR3 nucleotides are TGTGCCAGCAGCCAAGATCTTGGAAAACTCATACGGCAGTACTTC. Amino acids: CASSQDLGKLIRQYF. The rearrangement links TRBV3-1 to TRBJ2-7; D is uncertain. Looked up from germline, CDR1 is LGHDT and CDR2 is YNNKEL (reference sequence). This CDR3 has 15 amino acids. Between the trimmed V and J ends, which lost 0 bases and 9 bases, there was a span of 18 bases.

This clonotype has ten or more counts. This rearrangement joins TRBV6-5 to TRBJ2-5; D possibly corresponds to TRBD2 (7 bases). The CDR3 is made up of 13 amino acids. Germline CDR1 MNHEY, CDR2 SVGAGI. V gave up 5 bases and J gave up 5 bases, with 12 bases separating them. CDR3 sequence: CASSAGARETQYF. CDR3 DNA: TGTGCCAGCAGTGCGGGGGCAAGGGAGACCCAGTACTTC.

This clonotype was detected a few times. The chain has TRBV7-9 and TRBJ1-4; D ambiguous. The V gene's germline CDR1 is SEHNR and CDR2 FQNEAQ (reference sequence). The CDR3 consists of 12 residues. With 5 bases removed from V and 7 bases from J, the gap between germline ends came to 8 bases. Here the CDR3 reads CASSRVGEKLFF. CDR3 in DNA: TGTGCCAGCAGCCGGGTGGGTGAAAAACTGTTTTTT.

The chain carries TRBV29-1 and TRBJ2-7; 9 nucleotides line up with TRBD1. This CDR3 has 15 amino acids. Germline V gene lookup returns CDR1 SQVTM and CDR2 ANQGSEA. V dropped 5 bases and J dropped 4; count of bases not matched to a gene: 12. The CDR3, as DNA: TGCAGCGTTTCTCTGCCGGGACAGGGCTTGTACGAGCAGTACTTC. The encoded protein is CSVSLPGQGLYEQYF.

This clonotype was observed at least ten times. The rearrangement uses TRBV5-1 and TRBJ2-7; 14 bases align to TRBD2. The ends lost 4 bases at V and 1 base at J; junction bases unmatched: 7. CDR1 and CDR2 from the germline V gene are SGHRS and YFSETQ. This CDR3 has 17 amino acids. The chain's CDR3 is CASSPSGTSGGSYEQYF. CDR3 sequence (DNA): TGCGCCAGCAGCCCATCCGGGACTAGCGGGGGATCCTACGAGCAGTACTTC.

This clonotype came up a few times. The genes are TRBV6-1 and TRBJ2-4; D gene ambiguous. The germline V gene encodes CDR1 MNHNS and CDR2 SASEGT. The CDR3 sequence is 14 residues long. V was shortened by 3 bases and J by 0 bases, with 6 bases between the two germline ends. As DNA, the CDR3 is TGTGCCAGCAGTGAGAGTCTAGCCAAAAACATTCAGTACTTC. Its translation: CASSESLAKNIQYF.

This clonotype was counted many times. This chain connects TRBV10-3 to TRBJ2-3; maybe TRBD1 (6 bases). The length of the CDR3 is 15 residues. CDR1 is ENHRY and CDR2 is SYGVKD in the germline V gene. V was trimmed by 7 bases and J by 0 bases, leaving 14 bases between them. CDR3 nucleotides: TGTGCCATCAAACACAGGGCAGAGAGCACAGATACGCAGTATTTT. The encoded protein is CAIKHRAESTDTQYF.

This clonotype was seen only a few times. The V gene is TRBV9, the J gene TRBJ2-7; D might be TRBD1 (6 bases). Germline V gene lookup returns CDR1 SGDLS and CDR2 YYNGEE. The V gene lost 0 bases and the J gene lost 3 bases, with 10 bases spanning the gap. This CDR3 has 14 amino acids. CDR3: CASSVVPGHYEQYF. CDR3 DNA: TGTGCCAGCAGCGTAGTTCCGGGACACTACGAGCAGTACTTC.

This clonotype was seen a few times. The chain joins TRBV24-1 to TRBJ2-3; D may correspond to TRBD1 or TRBD2 (5 bases each). CDR1 and CDR2 (germline): KGHDR, SFDVKD. The V gene lost 7 bases and the J gene lost 4 bases, with 14 bases spanning the gap. This CDR3 has 14 residues. In DNA, the CDR3 is TGTGCCACCAGAGGGGACCCCCATGCAGATACGCAGTATTTT. Amino acids: CATRGDPHADTQYF.

The V gene is TRBV20-1, the J gene TRBJ2-5, with 11 nucleotides matching TRBD1. V shed 1 base and J 5 bases; nucleotides not matched to a gene: 6. The CDR3 length is 15 residues. CDR1 DFQATT and CDR2 SNEGSKA come from the germline V gene (reference sequence). The CDR3 nucleotides read TGCAGTGCTAGAGTCTGGGACAGGGGGTGGGAGACCCAGTACTTC. Its translation is CSARVWDRGWETQYF.

This clonotype occurred a few times. The chain recombines TRBV11-1 with TRBJ2-6; D is perhaps TRBD1 or TRBD2 (5 bases each). With 2 bases removed from V and 0 bases from J, the gap between germline ends came to 14 bases. The CDR3 contains 18 residues. The germline V gene has CDR1 SGHAT and CDR2 FQDESV (reference sequence). The chain's CDR3 is CASSLIARESSGANVLTF. The DNA for the CDR3 is TGTGCCAGCAGCTTAATCGCCAGGGAGAGCTCTGGGGCCAACGTCCTGACTTTC.

This chain links TRBV4-1 with TRBJ2-1; 9 bases align to TRBD2. V was pared by 1 base and J by 7 bases, with 5 bases of the junction left unmatched. CDR1 is MGHRA, CDR2 YSYEKL, per germline. The CDR3 totals 15 residues. This CDR3 is CASSQAPSGINEQFF. The CDR3 DNA reads TGCGCCAGCAGCCAAGCCCCTAGCGGGATAAATGAGCAGTTCTTC.

This clonotype was found many times. The chain uses TRBV7-9 and TRBJ2-2; 13 nucleotides line up with TRBD2. Germline V CDR1 and CDR2: SEHNR, FQNEAQ (reference sequence). This CDR3 is 14 amino acids long. Losses at the gene ends were 10 bases for V and 6 bases for J; bases not matched to a gene: 5. CDR3 DNA: TGTGCCACCACTAGCGGGAGGGCCGCCGGGGAGCTGTTTTTT. Translated: CATTSGRAAGELFF.

The chain links TRBV11-2 to TRBJ2-1; TRBD2 agrees at 7 bases. This CDR3 has 15 amino acids. J lost 7 bases, V lost 5 bases, and 11 bases had no gene match. Per the germline V gene, CDR1 is SGHAT and CDR2 is FQNNGV. The CDR3: CASSLRASGKNEQFF. CDR3 in DNA: TGTGCCAGCAGCCTCAGGGCTAGCGGAAAGAATGAGCAGTTCTTC.

J is TRBJ2-5 and V is TRBV27, with 7 bases lining up with TRBD1. Trimming at V came to 2 bases and at J to 3 bases, leaving 6 bases not matched to a gene. The CDR3 totals 15 residues. From germline, CDR1 is MNHEY and CDR2 SMNVEV (reference sequence). The CDR3 DNA reads as TGTGCCAGCAGTTTAACGACAGGGACAGAAGAGACCCAGTACTTC. Its protein is CASSLTTGTEETQYF.

J is TRBJ2-7 and V is TRBV12-3 or TRBV12-4; no definite D call. Trimming took 2 bases from V and 4 from J, leaving 15 bases between them. The CDR3 sequence is 15 residues long. CDR3 coding DNA: TGTGCCAGCAGTTTATCCGGCCCGGGTGGGTACGAGCAGTACTTC. This gives the protein CASSLSGPGGYEQYF.

This clonotype has more than one count but fewer than ten. V usage is TRBV20-1 and J usage is TRBJ2-3, with TRBD1 identical over 7 bases. The CDR3 sequence is 14 residues long. The germline gives CDR1 DFQATT, CDR2 SNEGSKA (reference sequence). The junction had 4 bases not matched to a gene; V was cut back by 1 base and J by 3 bases. CDR3 coding DNA: TGCAGTGCTAGAGCCCCCAGGGGGACAGATACGCAGTATTTT. Protein: CSARAPRGTDTQYF.

This chain joins TRBV10-3 and TRBJ2-7; 7 bases fit TRBD2. The V segment lost 5 bases and the J segment 2 bases; nucleotides outside the gene matches: 6. From germline, CDR1 is ENHRY and CDR2 SYGVKD. The CDR3 totals 14 residues. CDR3 amino acids: CAISLGGLTYEQYF. The CDR3 nucleotides are TGTGCCATCAGTCTGGGGGGACTAACCTACGAGCAGTACTTC.

This clonotype showed up just once. The rearrangement joins TRBV4-2 to TRBJ2-1; no firm D call. This CDR3 has 15 residues. The germline V gene encodes CDR1 LGHNA and CDR2 YNFKEQ. Trimming stripped 0 bases from V and 8 bases from J, with 14 bases between. The CDR3 DNA follows: TGTGCCAGCAGCCAAGAAAAAATTAGCAGAGATGAGCAGTTCTTC. Translation gives CASSQEKISRDEQFF.

This clonotype was seen a handful of times. DNA for the CDR3: TGTGCCAGCAGCCAAAACAACAATGAGCAGTTCTTC. It is translated as CASSQNNNEQFF. This sequence joins TRBV3-1 and TRBJ2-1, with D hard to call. Germline V gene data show CDR1 as LGHDT and CDR2 as YNNKEL (reference sequence). The CDR3 spans 12 residues. The V end was cut by 2 bases, the J end by 5 bases, with 4 bases between.